This is a list of T cell receptor beta chains from one sample in a study of blood T cell repertoires in COVID-19. Using immunoSEQ multiplex PCR, the repertoire was profiled, and TCRdb retains in-frame clones only, with some absent. The repertoire consists of 100,000 to 150,000 clones, with around 87% occurring once and the leading ten covering about 2%. The sample taken for sequencing was peripheral blood. The receptors were gathered from a man in his 70s with active COVID-19. Both conserved end residues are part of each CDR3. D genes are given only for firm matches. Rows may omit the clone size; those that give it use once, few, many or a size class.

abundance,d_gene,v_gene,j_gene,CDR3aa,CDR3nt
-,-,TRBV2,TRBJ1-1,CASRDSGLKNTEAFF,TGTGCCAGCAGGGACTCAGGACTGAAGAACACTGAAGCTTTCTTT
-,-,TRBV6-2/TRBV6-3,TRBJ2-1,CASSWKLAYNEQFF,TGTGCCAGCAGTTGGAAACTAGCATACAATGAGCAGTTCTTC
-,-,TRBV5-6,TRBJ2-2,CASSLGGVSPRGELFF,TGTGCCAGCAGCTTGGGCGGGGTTAGTCCTCGCGGGGAGCTGTTTTTT
-,TRBD2,TRBV18,TRBJ2-7,CASSTSGSYEQYF,TGTGCCAGCTCAACTAGCGGGAGCTACGAGCAGTACTTC
once,TRBD2,TRBV19,TRBJ2-7,CATSLAATYEQYF,TGTGCCACCAGTCTAGCGGCTACCTACGAGCAGTACTTC
-,TRBD1,TRBV5-1,TRBJ1-3,CASSGTGGSKSGNTIYF,TGCGCCAGCAGCGGAACAGGGGGCTCGAAATCTGGAAACACCATATATTTT
-,TRBD1,TRBV18,TRBJ2-3,CASSRLQGAATSDTQYF,TGTGCCAGCTCACGTTTACAGGGGGCCGCAACCTCAGATACGCAGTATTTT
-,-,TRBV4-3,TRBJ1-6,CASSQDGGKRNSPLHF,TGCGCCAGCAGCCAAGATGGGGGGAAGAGGAATTCACCCCTCCACTTT
-,TRBD1,TRBV27,TRBJ1-4,CASSGTGDFATNEKLFF,TGTGCCAGCAGCGGGACAGGGGATTTTGCAACTAATGAAAAACTGTTTTTT
-,TRBD1,TRBV18,TRBJ1-1,CASSRTGGDTEAFF,TGTGCCAGCTCAAGGACAGGGGGGGACACTGAAGCTTTCTTT
-,-,TRBV3-1/TRBV3-2,TRBJ2-5,CASRGRLSQETQYF,TGTGCCAGCAGGGGCAGGCTGTCCCAAGAGACCCAGTACTTC
-,TRBD1,TRBV18,TRBJ1-1,CASSPTGQGANTEAFF,TGTGCCAGCTCACCTACCGGACAGGGGGCGAACACTGAAGCTTTCTTT
-,-,TRBV5-8,TRBJ1-5,CASSPLRRRGNQPQHF,TGTGCCAGCTCTCCACTAAGGCGCAGGGGTAATCAGCCCCAGCATTTT
-,TRBD2,TRBV7-9,TRBJ2-3,CASGGLAGRDTQYF,TGTGCCAGCGGAGGGCTAGCGGGAAGAGATACGCAGTATTTT
-,TRBD1,TRBV4-2,TRBJ1-1,CASSRGQGARTEAFF,TGTGCCAGCAGCCGGGGACAGGGGGCGAGGACTGAAGCTTTCTTT
few,-,TRBV5-1,TRBJ1-2,CASATGPANYGYTF,TGCGCCAGCGCCACAGGGCCTGCTAACTATGGCTACACCTTC
-,TRBD2,TRBV6-6,TRBJ2-5,CASSYALAGTETQYF,TGTGCCAGCAGTTACGCCCTAGCGGGAACGGAGACCCAGTACTTC
-,TRBD1,TRBV28,TRBJ2-1,CASSLPGQGYNEQFF,TGTGCCAGCAGTTTACCTGGACAGGGATACAATGAGCAGTTCTTC
-,-,TRBV6-5,TRBJ1-1,CASSPHREAFF,TGTGCCAGCAGTCCGCACAGGGAGGCTTTCTTT
-,-,TRBV2,TRBJ1-2,CASTLDRSGYTF,TGTGCCAGCACCCTTGACAGGTCTGGCTACACCTTC
-,-,TRBV9,TRBJ1-6,CASSPQQNSPLHF,TGTGCCAGCAGCCCTCAACAGAATTCACCCCTCCACTTT
-,-,TRBV12-3/TRBV12-4,TRBJ2-1,CASSLGENEQFF,TGTGCCAGCAGTTTAGGAGAGAATGAGCAGTTCTTC
-,-,TRBV12-3/TRBV12-4,TRBJ2-7,CASRRRESYEQYF,TGTGCCAGCAGGCGAAGAGAGTCCTACGAGCAGTACTTC
-,-,TRBV2,TRBJ2-1,CASTLEGEGQFF,TGTGCCAGCACCCTTGAGGGGGAGGGCCAGTTCTTC
-,TRBD2,TRBV27,TRBJ2-5,CASSMGLAGIETQYF,TGTGCCAGCAGTATGGGACTAGCGGGAATTGAGACCCAGTACTTC
-,-,TRBV28,TRBJ1-1,CASSLGGNTEAFF,TGTGCCAGCAGTTTAGGAGGAAATACTGAAGCTTTCTTT
-,-,TRBV5-8,TRBJ1-2,CAREGLGKGNYGYTF,TGTGCCAGAGAGGGTTTGGGGAAGGGTAACTATGGCTACACCTTC
-,TRBD1,TRBV30,TRBJ1-2,CAWSAGTGDPYGYTF,TGTGCCTGGAGCGCCGGGACAGGGGACCCCTATGGCTACACCTTC
-,TRBD1,TRBV30,TRBJ2-3,CAWRSPGTGFIVHF,TGTGCCTGGAGATCTCCCGGGACAGGGTTTATAGTGCATTTT
-,-,TRBV24-1,TRBJ1-5,CATSDAGFQRHF,TGTGCCACCAGTGATGCCGGGTTCCAAAGGCATTTT
once,-,TRBV5-1,TRBJ2-3,CASSPLTRSTDTQYF,TGCGCCAGCAGCCCATTGACTCGCAGCACAGATACGCAGTATTTT
-,TRBD2,TRBV28,TRBJ2-7,CASSSQSSGSYEQYF,TGTGCCAGCAGTTCCCAAAGTAGCGGGAGTTACGAGCAGTACTTC
-,TRBD1,TRBV10-3,TRBJ1-5,CAISEGDRGNQPQHF,TGTGCCATCAGTGAGGGGGACAGGGGCAATCAGCCCCAGCATTTT
-,TRBD1,TRBV19,TRBJ2-3,CASSTGQGGSSTDTQYF,TGTGCCAGTAGTACCGGACAGGGCGGATCTAGCACAGATACGCAGTATTTT
once,-,TRBV29-1,TRBJ2-3,CSINRDAADTQYF,TGCAGCATAAACAGGGACGCGGCAGATACGCAGTATTTT
-,TRBD1,TRBV7-2,TRBJ2-7,CASSPGDTGDRQYF,TGTGCCAGCAGCCCAGGGGATACAGGGGATCGGCAGTACTTC
-,-,TRBV28,TRBJ1-2,CASSTRSGYTF,TGTGCCAGCAGTACCCGTAGTGGCTACACCTTC
once,-,TRBV28,TRBJ2-1,CASSLKGGQFF,TGTGCCAGCAGTTTGAAAGGAGGGCAGTTCTTC
-,TRBD2,TRBV7-6,TRBJ2-3,CASSLGLAVVTDTQYF,TGTGCCAGCAGCTTAGGGCTAGCGGTAGTCACAGATACGCAGTATTTT
-,TRBD2,TRBV9,TRBJ2-2,CASSALGTSGSTGELFF,TGTGCCAGCAGCGCCCTTGGGACTAGCGGGAGTACCGGGGAGCTGTTTTTT
-,-,TRBV3-1/TRBV3-2,TRBJ1-1,CASSPGLEDTKAFF,TGTGCCAGCAGTCCGGGCCTTGAGGACACTAAAGCTTTCTTT
-,TRBD2,TRBV7-2,TRBJ2-2,CASIGSGRNTGELFF,TGTGCCAGCATTGGTAGCGGGAGAAACACCGGGGAGCTGTTTTTT
-,-,TRBV7-9,TRBJ2-3,CASSLVGEWYF,TGTGCCAGCAGCTTAGTTGGGGAGTGGTATTTT
-,-,TRBV19,TRBJ2-1,CASSIVRDAYNEQFF,TGTGCCAGTAGTATAGTGAGGGATGCCTACAATGAGCAGTTCTTC
-,-,TRBV3-1/TRBV3-2,TRBJ2-5,CASSQGSGGQETQYF,TGTGCCAGCAGCCAAGGTAGCGGAGGCCAAGAGACCCAGTACTTC
-,TRBD1,TRBV5-1,TRBJ2-7,CASSPVPTGSIHEQYF,TGCGCCAGCAGCCCAGTTCCGACAGGGTCCATCCACGAGCAGTACTTC
-,TRBD1,TRBV24-1,TRBJ2-1,CATSDPMGQGTYNEQFF,TGTGCCACCAGTGACCCCATGGGACAGGGTACCTACAATGAGCAGTTCTTC
-,TRBD2,TRBV11-3,TRBJ2-3,CASSSRTSGGSTDTQYF,TGTGCCAGCAGCTCTAGGACTAGCGGGGGATCCACAGATACGCAGTATTTT
-,-,TRBV19,TRBJ2-1,CASSRKTDRINNEQFF,TGTGCCAGTAGTAGGAAAACTGACAGAATTAACAATGAGCAGTTCTTC
few,-,TRBV7-3,TRBJ2-2,CASSRGQSGELFF,TGTGCCAGCAGCCGAGGACAATCCGGGGAGCTGTTTTTT
-,-,TRBV7-3,TRBJ2-3,CASSRGRLATDTQYF,TGTGCCAGCAGCCGCGGGCGGCTAGCGACAGATACGCAGTATTTT
-,TRBD1,TRBV24-1,TRBJ1-2,CATSDRGYGYTF,TGTGCCACCAGCGACAGGGGGTATGGCTACACCTTC